The following is a TCR beta chain sequence with its context. Each CDR3 protein is one row after TCRdb ran MiXCR on the reads. The sample lists around 300,000 distinct CDR3 sequences, 9.5% occurring once. This sample was included in a study of T cell repertoires in cytomegalovirus infection. As for the study in general: Matching HLA type, along with CMV infection, was indicated by public TCR beta signatures.

The receptor comes from a human donor in good health (CMV status not recorded). Some clones in this sample may be carry-over from other donors' samples. Material: PBMCs.

The CDR3 sequence: CASSQDQGQSYEQYF. DNA of the CDR3: TGCGCCAGCAGCCAAGATCAGGGACAGTCCTACGAGCAGTACTTC. This chain joins TRBV4-3 and TRBJ2-7, with 7 bases lining up with TRBD1. This CDR3 has 15 residues. Germline V gene lookup returns CDR1 LGHNA and CDR2 YSLEER. V was pared by 0 bases and J by 1 base, with 3 bases of the junction left unmatched.